The rows below give T cell receptor beta chains drawn from one sample of a study of T-cell reconstitution after alpha-beta-depleted transplantation in children. TCRdb reprocessed the PCR reads with MiXCR, giving one entry per CDR3 protein. Of fewer than 700,000 distinct CDR3 sequences listed, about an eighth are singletons. The source material was PBMCs, mostly from graft donor cells, sampled 360 days after TCRalphabeta/CD19-depleted stem cell transplant. Receptor source: a male patient between 5 and 17 years old who had a stem cell transplant for acute myeloid leukemia, so the T cells may come from the graft donor. The conserved cysteine and the conserved F or W are not part of the CDR3 here.

cdr3_aa j_call v_call
ASSPRRGRESYEQY TRBJ2-7 TRBV18
ASSPDLRETQY TRBJ2-5 TRBV7-7
ASSEWREYRDEQY TRBJ2-7 TRBV25-1
AISESHRAGTGELF TRBJ2-2 TRBV10-3
ASSYVLPGYGYT TRBJ1-2 TRBV6-2/TRBV6-3
SAHGGSDLRIAGAYYEQY TRBJ2-7 TRBV20-1
ASSPTRGIPYEQY TRBJ2-7 TRBV3-1
ASSATEQY TRBJ2-7 TRBV7-9
ASSSQTGGTESYNEQF TRBJ2-1 TRBV11-2
ASSLGQGKGVGQPQH TRBJ1-5 TRBV12-3/TRBV12-4
ASSPRFPGSHGYT TRBJ1-2 TRBV14
ASSAQGWGAGNTEAF TRBJ1-1 TRBV3-1
ASSVDLAGINEQF TRBJ2-1 TRBV9
ASRPAGRGQETQY TRBJ2-5 TRBV5-1
ATSRDVGTGHDLSNQPQH TRBJ1-5 TRBV15
ASSFVLAGTYEQY TRBJ2-7 TRBV28
SARDPILAGGRATQY TRBJ2-3 TRBV20-1
ASSQDRKGLNYNEQF TRBJ2-1 TRBV14
ASSLDGTGGAFWNEQF TRBJ2-1 TRBV5-1
ASILSGPGGEQY TRBJ2-7 TRBV28
ATSDSGAEY TRBJ2-5 TRBV24-1
ASSQEFRADTQY TRBJ2-3 TRBV4-3
SAIGDSSYNEQF TRBJ2-1 TRBV20-1
ASSFGPYNEQF TRBJ2-1 TRBV7-8
ASSLWGVDYTRQY TRBJ2-7 TRBV12-3/TRBV12-4
ASSLDSVPTGRTDTQY TRBJ2-3 TRBV5-4
ASSLVASVTNYGYT TRBJ1-2 TRBV5-1
SASPGTRQETQY TRBJ2-5 TRBV20-1
ASSLRAGGPVETQY TRBJ2-5 TRBV7-3
ASSLTSGHSYEQY TRBJ2-7 TRBV7-2
ASSRSQGLPYNEQF TRBJ2-1 TRBV4-3
SARVGDGDFYGNTEAF TRBJ1-1 TRBV20-1
SMRGGESSYNEQF TRBJ2-1 TRBV29-1
KAGRDSYEQY TRBJ2-7 TRBV20-1
ASSQVDWANYGYT TRBJ1-2 TRBV4-3
ASSLASGTRGIYEQF TRBJ2-1 TRBV21-1
ASSRDYNYEQY TRBJ2-7 TRBV6-2/TRBV6-3
ASSLEVRGFYEQY TRBJ2-7 TRBV11-2